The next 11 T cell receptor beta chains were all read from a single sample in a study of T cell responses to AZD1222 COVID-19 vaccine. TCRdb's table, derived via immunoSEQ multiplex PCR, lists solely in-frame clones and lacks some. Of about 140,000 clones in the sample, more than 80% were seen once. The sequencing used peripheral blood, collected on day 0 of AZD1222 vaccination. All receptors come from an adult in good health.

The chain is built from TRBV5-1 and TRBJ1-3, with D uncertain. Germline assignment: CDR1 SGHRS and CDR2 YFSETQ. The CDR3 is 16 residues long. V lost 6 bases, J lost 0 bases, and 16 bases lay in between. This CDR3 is CASTPSGDYSGNTIYF. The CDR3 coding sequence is TGCGCCAGCACCCCGTCCGGGGATTACTCTGGAAACACCATATATTTT.

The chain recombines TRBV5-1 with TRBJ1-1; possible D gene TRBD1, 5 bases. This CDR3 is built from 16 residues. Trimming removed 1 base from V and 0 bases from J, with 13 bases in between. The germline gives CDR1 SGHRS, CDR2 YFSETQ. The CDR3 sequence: CASSLTPGTLNTEAFF. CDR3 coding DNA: TGCGCCAGCAGCTTGACGCCAGGGACCCTGAACACTGAAGCTTTCTTT.

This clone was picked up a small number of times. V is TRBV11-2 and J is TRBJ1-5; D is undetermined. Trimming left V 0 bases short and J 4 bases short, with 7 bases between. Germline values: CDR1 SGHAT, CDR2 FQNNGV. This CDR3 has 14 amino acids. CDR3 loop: CASSLDLGNQPQHF. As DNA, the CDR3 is TGTGCCAGCAGCTTAGATCTTGGTAATCAGCCCCAGCATTTT.

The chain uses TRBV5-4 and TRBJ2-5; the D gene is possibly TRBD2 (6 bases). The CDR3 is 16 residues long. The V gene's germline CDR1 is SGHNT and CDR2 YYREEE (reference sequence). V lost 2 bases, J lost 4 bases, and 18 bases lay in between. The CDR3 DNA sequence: TGTGCCAGCAGCTTCCCCGGGACTGCCTGGTTAGAGACCCAGTACTTC. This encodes CASSFPGTAWLETQYF.

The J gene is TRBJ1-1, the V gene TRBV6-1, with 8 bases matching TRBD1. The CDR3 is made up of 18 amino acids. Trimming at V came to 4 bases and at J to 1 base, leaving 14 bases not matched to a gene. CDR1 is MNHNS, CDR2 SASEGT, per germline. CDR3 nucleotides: TGTGCCAGCAGTGGGACGACCTGGCAGGGGACAGGGAACACTGAAGCTTTCTTT. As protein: CASSGTTWQGTGNTEAFF.

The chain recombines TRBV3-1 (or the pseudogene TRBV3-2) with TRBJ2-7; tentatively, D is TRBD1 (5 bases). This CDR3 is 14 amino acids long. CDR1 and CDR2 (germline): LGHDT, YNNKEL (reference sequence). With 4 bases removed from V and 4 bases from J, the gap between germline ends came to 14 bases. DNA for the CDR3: TGTGCCAGCAGCCCCGGCGGCAGGGCATACGAGCAGTACTTC. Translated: CASSPGGRAYEQYF.

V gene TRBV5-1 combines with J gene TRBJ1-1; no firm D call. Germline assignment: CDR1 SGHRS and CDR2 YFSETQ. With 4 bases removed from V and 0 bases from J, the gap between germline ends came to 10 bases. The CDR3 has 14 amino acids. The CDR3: CASSPTTVNTEAFF. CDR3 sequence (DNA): TGCGCCAGCAGCCCAACGACGGTGAACACTGAAGCTTTCTTT.

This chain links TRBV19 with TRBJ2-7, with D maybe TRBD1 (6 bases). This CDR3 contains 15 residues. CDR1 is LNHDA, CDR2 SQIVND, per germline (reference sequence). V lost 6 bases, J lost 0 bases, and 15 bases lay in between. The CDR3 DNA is TGTGCCAGTAGATATGGGGGCGCGAGCTCCTACGAGCAGTACTTC. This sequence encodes CASRYGGASSYEQYF.

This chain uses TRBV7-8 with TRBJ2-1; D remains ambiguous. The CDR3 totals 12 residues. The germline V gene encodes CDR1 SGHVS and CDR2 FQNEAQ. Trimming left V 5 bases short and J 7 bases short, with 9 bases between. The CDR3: CASSPSGNEQFF. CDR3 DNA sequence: TGTGCCAGCAGCCCCTCTGGGAATGAGCAGTTCTTC.

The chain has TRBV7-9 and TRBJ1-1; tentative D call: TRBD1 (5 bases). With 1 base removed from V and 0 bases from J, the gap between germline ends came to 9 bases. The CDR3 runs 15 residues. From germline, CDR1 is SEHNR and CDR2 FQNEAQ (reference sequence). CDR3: CASSLDGTVNTEAFF. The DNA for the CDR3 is TGTGCCAGCAGCTTAGATGGGACGGTGAACACTGAAGCTTTCTTT.

The CDR3 bases are TGTGCCAGCTCACCTAGATCCGGAGGCAACACTGAAGCTTTCTTT. This translates into CASSPRSGGNTEAFF. The genes are TRBV18 and TRBJ1-1; D is uncertain. Between the trimmed V and J ends, which lost 3 bases and 2 bases, there was a span of 13 bases. Germline CDR1 and CDR2: KGHSH and LQKENI. CDR3 size: 15 residues.